Sequencing of this T cell receptor (beta chain) was carried out in a study of blood T cell repertoires in COVID-19. Study context: Both acute and convalescent COVID-19 samples were obtained from the United States, Italy and Spain.

The authors' processing: It was from reference gene primer amplification that nucleated cell counts were estimated. Generated by immunoSEQ multiplex PCR, the TCRdb table keeps only in-frame clones and is missing some. V and J calls and clone size are copied from that table; D and trimming were computed from the DNA. Of more than 200,000 clones in the sample, 88% are singletons; the top ten hold around 0.72%. This CDR3 is built from 15 residues. Germline values: CDR1 MNHEY, CDR2 SMNVEV (reference sequence). Trimming shortened V by 5 bases and J by 7 bases, and 17 bases separated the two germline ends. This clone was counted a single time.

Sample: peripheral blood. This TCR was sampled from a man in his forties or fifties with acute or convalescent COVID-19. The chain couples TRBV27 to TRBJ1-4, with D perhaps TRBD1 (6 bases). The CDR3 DNA sequence: TGTGCCAGCAGTCCAGACAGGAGGCCCAGTGAAAAACTGTTTTTT. This codes for CASSPDRRPSEKLFF.